Following are 18 T cell receptor beta chains from one sample sequenced in a study of shared clonotypes between healthy human individuals (dated by TCRdb to the early 2020s). The library was made by the immunoSEQ multiplex PCR assay. Sourced from immuneACCESS, this table was stored by TCRdb with only in-frame sequences that have V and J called. A share of the clones is absent; for the studies checked, an unresolved V gene accounts for under half, and the remainder has no known explanation. The sample table holds 950,000 to 1,100,000 clones, of which about 70% were seen once. In total, the top ten clones hold around 1.5% of the sample. Sequencing used memory CD4+ T cells sorted from blood. The label giving this sample's cell subset or site can be read as: CD45RA-negative fraction. These receptors all come from a man between 18 and 29 years old in good health.

This clone was seen a single time. The rearrangement joins TRBV12-5 to TRBJ2-1; TRBD1 agrees at 9 bases. Germline assignment: CDR1 LGHNT and CDR2 FRNRAP. CDR3 length: 14 amino acids. With V trimmed by 6 bases and J by 8 bases, 8 bases remained unmatched. Here the CDR3 DNA reads TGTGCTAGTGGCGGACAGGGGCCGGTCGATGAGCAGTTCTTC. Translating it yields CASGGQGPVDEQFF. The variable domain in full, completed from reference TRBV12-5 and TRBJ2-1, reads DARVTQTPRHKVTEMGQEVTMRCQPILGHNTVFWYRQTMMQGLELLAYFRNRAPLDDSGMPKDRFSAEMPDATLATLKIQPSEPRDSAVYFCASGGQGPVDEQFFGPGTRLTVL.

This clone has more than one count but fewer than ten. J is TRBJ2-1 and V is TRBV11-2; 9 bases fit TRBD2. Germline CDR1 and CDR2: SGHAT and FQNNGV. The CDR3 contains 15 residues. The V gene end was trimmed by 8 bases and the J gene end by 7 bases; junction bases not matched to a gene: 12. CDR3 nucleotides: TGTGCCAGCCTTTCGAGGCGGGGGGGGCCTAATGAGCAGTTCTTC. Translating it yields CASLSRRGGPNEQFF.

V gene TRBV7-6 combines with J gene TRBJ1-4, with D hard to call. With 5 bases removed from V and 1 base from J, the gap between germline ends came to 5 bases. Per the germline V gene, CDR1 is SGHVS and CDR2 is FNYEAQ. The CDR3 extends over 13 amino acids. In DNA, the CDR3 is TGTGCCAGCAGCCCCGAAACTAATGAAAAACTGTTTTTT. This gives the protein CASSPETNEKLFF.

The chain joins TRBV5-1 to TRBJ2-5; tentatively, D is TRBD2 (6 bases). Germline V gene lookup returns CDR1 SGHRS and CDR2 YFSETQ. Trimming took 0 bases from V and 5 from J, leaving 14 bases between them. The CDR3 extends over 15 amino acids. Here the CDR3 reads CASSLDQRVGETQYF. CDR3 nucleotide sequence: TGCGCCAGCAGCTTGGATCAGCGGGTCGGGGAGACCCAGTACTTC.

This clone was seen a single time. This may arise from a read error, as a much more abundant clone is one base away. Additional DNA sequences in this sample encode the identical CDR3. CDR3 sequence: CASNSYEQYF. The CDR3 region has the DNA TGTGCCAGCAATTCCTACGAGCAGTACTTC. This sequence joins TRBV6-5 and TRBJ2-7; no firm D call. The germline CDR1 and CDR2 sequences are MNHEY and SVGAGI. CDR3 length: 10 residues. V lost 7 bases to trimming and J lost 1 base, with 2 bases between them.

The rearrangement uses TRBV19 and TRBJ2-3; 10 nucleotides align to TRBD2. V shed 5 bases and J 1 base; nucleotides not matched to a gene: 6. This CDR3 is 16 amino acids long. Germline V gene sequence: CDR1 LNHDA, CDR2 SQIVND (reference sequence). The CDR3 DNA reads TGTGCCAGTAGTCTAAGACTAGCGGGTGGCACAGATACGCAGTATTTT. Its protein product is CASSLRLAGGTDTQYF.

J is TRBJ2-5 and V is TRBV11-2; TRBD2 aligns across 9 bases. Looked up from germline, CDR1 is SGHAT and CDR2 is FQNNGV. This CDR3 contains 15 residues. The trim removed 1 base at V and 9 bases at J, leaving 9 bases unmatched. The CDR3 is CASSLALAGRPAQYF. CDR3 nucleotides: TGTGCCAGCAGCTTAGCCCTAGCGGGGCGACCGGCCCAGTACTTC. The variable domain in full, completed from reference TRBV11-2 and TRBJ2-5, reads EAGVAQSPRYKIIEKRQSVAFWCNPISGHATLYWYQQILGQGPKLLIQFQNNGVVDDSQLPKDRFSAERLKGVDSTLKIQPAKLEDSAVYLCASSLALAGRPAQYFGPGTRLLVL.

The genes are TRBV7-2 and TRBJ2-7; D perhaps matches TRBD2 (5 bases). Trimming shortened V by 1 base and J by 7 bases, and 17 bases separated the two germline ends. The CDR3 runs 15 residues. In germline, CDR1 is SGHTA, CDR2 FQGNSA. Here the CDR3 reads CASSLGRPALGEQYF. CDR3 nucleotide sequence: TGTGCCAGCAGCTTAGGGAGGCCAGCCCTGGGGGAGCAGTACTTC.

The V gene is TRBV10-2, the J gene TRBJ2-7; tentatively, D is TRBD2 (7 bases). This CDR3 comprises 15 residues. The V gene lost 7 bases and the J gene lost 3 bases, with 19 bases spanning the gap. Germline assignment: CDR1 WSHSY and CDR2 SAAADI. The CDR3 sequence: CASKEGGVGFYEQYF. In DNA, the CDR3 is TGCGCCAGCAAAGAAGGGGGGGTGGGTTTCTACGAGCAGTACTTC.

Details on this clone: The same CDR3 can be traced to other DNA sequences in this sample. The J gene is TRBJ1-2, the V gene TRBV5-1; 9 bases are shared with TRBD1. The CDR3 runs to 14 residues. The V gene's germline CDR1 is SGHRS and CDR2 YFSETQ. V lost 4 bases and J lost 2; bases outside the gene matches: 3. The CDR3, as DNA: TGCGCCAGCAGCACTGGACAGGGGAACTATGGCTACACCTTC. Its translation is CASSTGQGNYGYTF. Supplemented by reference TRBV5-1 and TRBJ1-2, the full variable domain reads KAGVTQTPRYLIKTRGQQVTLSCSPISGHRSVSWYQQTPGQGLQFLFEYFSETQRNKGNFPGRFSGRQFSNSRSEMNVSTLELGDSALYLCASSTGQGNYGYTFGSGTRLTVV.

The rearrangement uses TRBV5-1 and TRBJ2-2; D is unresolved. The CDR3 consists of 16 residues. CDR1 SGHRS and CDR2 YFSETQ come from the germline V gene. V lost 0 bases, J lost 6 bases, and 15 bases lay in between. The CDR3 spells CASSLASAFGAGELFF. For the CDR3, the DNA is TGCGCCAGCAGCTTGGCCTCGGCCTTCGGAGCCGGGGAGCTGTTTTTT.

The CDR3 loop is CATSPVGGAGTEAFF. In DNA, the CDR3 is TGTGCCACCAGCCCAGTGGGGGGCGCAGGCACTGAAGCTTTCTTT. The chain has TRBV15 and TRBJ1-1, with D possibly TRBD1 on 6 matching bases. V lost 5 bases to trimming and J lost 4 bases, with 17 bases between them. CDR1 is LNHNV, CDR2 YYDKDF, per germline (reference sequence). This CDR3 region has 15 residues.

This clone appeared once. The chain employs TRBV6-5 and TRBJ2-1, with 9 bases fitting TRBD1. The V gene end was trimmed by 3 bases and the J gene end by 8 bases; junction bases not matched to a gene: 5. Germline V lookup: CDR1 MNHEY, CDR2 SVGAGI. The CDR3 totals 14 residues. The CDR3 spells CASSYNRGLDEQFF. CDR3 nucleotides: TGTGCCAGCAGTTATAACAGGGGGCTGGATGAGCAGTTCTTC.

The rearrangement links TRBV4-1 to TRBJ2-7, with unresolved D. Looked up from germline, CDR1 is MGHRA and CDR2 is YSYEKL. The CDR3 runs 11 residues. The ends were cut back, 5 bases at V and 7 bases at J, with 9 bases in the middle. The CDR3 nucleotides are TGCGCCAGCAGCGTTGCCCTTGAGCAGTACTTC. Amino acid sequence: CASSVALEQYF.

This chain connects TRBV5-1 to TRBJ2-1, with 16 nucleotides matching TRBD2. CDR3 length: 17 residues. Germline lookup yields CDR1 SGHRS and CDR2 YFSETQ. Trimming cost V 4 bases and J 7 bases; bases outside gene matches: 8. This CDR3 reads CASSPGTSGRGYNEQFF. The CDR3 DNA sequence: TGCGCCAGCAGCCCAGGGACTAGCGGGAGGGGCTATAATGAGCAGTTCTTC.

This clone was recorded only once. The V call is TRBV5-1, the J call TRBJ2-7; 8 bases agree with TRBD1. J was trimmed by 0 bases and V by 4 bases; bases with no gene match: 15. This CDR3 contains 18 residues. The germline V gene encodes CDR1 SGHRS and CDR2 YFSETQ. This CDR3 reads CASSAALSGTGNSYEQYF. The CDR3 DNA reads TGCGCCAGCAGCGCGGCCCTCTCCGGGACAGGTAACTCCTACGAGCAGTACTTC.

The chain uses TRBV5-6 and TRBJ1-1; D may be TRBD1 (5 bases). V was trimmed by 2 bases and J by 6 bases, leaving 17 bases between them. The CDR3 spans 15 residues. Germline V gene lookup returns CDR1 SGHDT and CDR2 YYEEEE. The DNA for the CDR3 is TGTGCCAGCAGCTTTAACCGCCCGGGGCAGGCTGAAGCTTTCTTT. This encodes CASSFNRPGQAEAFF.

The chain links TRBV4-1 to TRBJ2-5, with 12 bases lining up with TRBD2. CDR3 length: 20 amino acids. The V segment lost 0 bases and the J segment 5 bases; nucleotides outside the gene matches: 16. Germline-derived CDR1 and CDR2 are MGHRA and YSYEKL. The CDR3 DNA reads TGCGCCAGCAGCCAAGATCGATCGGGTCTAAGGACTAGCGGGACTGAGACCCAGTACTTC. Its translation: CASSQDRSGLRTSGTETQYF.